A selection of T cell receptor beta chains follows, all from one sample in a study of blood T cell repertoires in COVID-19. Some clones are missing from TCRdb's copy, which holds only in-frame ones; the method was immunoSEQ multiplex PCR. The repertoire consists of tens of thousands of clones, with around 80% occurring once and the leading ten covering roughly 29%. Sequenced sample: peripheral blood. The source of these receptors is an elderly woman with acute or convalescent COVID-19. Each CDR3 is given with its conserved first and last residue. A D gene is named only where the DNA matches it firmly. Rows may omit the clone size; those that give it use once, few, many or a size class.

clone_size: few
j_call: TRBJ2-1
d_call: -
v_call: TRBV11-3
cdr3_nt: TGTGCCAGCAGCCCTAGGGGGTACAATGAGCAGTTCTTC
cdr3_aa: CASSPRGYNEQFF

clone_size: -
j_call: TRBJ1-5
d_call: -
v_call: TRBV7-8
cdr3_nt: TGTGCCAGCACCCGTTATCCGAAACAGGGAGGCAATCAGCCCCAGCATTTT
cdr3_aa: CASTRYPKQGGNQPQHF

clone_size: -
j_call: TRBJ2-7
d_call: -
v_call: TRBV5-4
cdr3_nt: TGTGCCAGCAGCTTGGACAGCAACGAGCAGTACTTC
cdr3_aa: CASSLDSNEQYF

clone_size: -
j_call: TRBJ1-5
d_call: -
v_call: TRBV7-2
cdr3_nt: TGTGCCAGCAGCTTAGGAGGGCCTCAGCCCCAGCATTTT
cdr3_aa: CASSLGGPQPQHF

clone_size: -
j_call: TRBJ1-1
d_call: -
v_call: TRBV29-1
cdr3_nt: TGCAGCGTGCGTGAGAACACTGAAGCTTTCTTT
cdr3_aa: CSVRENTEAFF

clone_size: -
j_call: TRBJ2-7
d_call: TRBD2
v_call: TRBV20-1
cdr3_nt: TGCAGTGCTAGTTCGGGGACTAGCGGGAGCTCCTACGAGCAGTACTTC
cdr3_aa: CSASSGTSGSSYEQYF

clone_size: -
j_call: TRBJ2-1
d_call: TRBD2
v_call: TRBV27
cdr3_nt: TGTGCCAGCAGAGGACTAGCGGGAGTTACCTACAATGAGCAGTTCTTC
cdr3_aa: CASRGLAGVTYNEQFF

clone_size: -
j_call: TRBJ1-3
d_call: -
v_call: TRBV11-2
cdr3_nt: TGTGCCAGCAGCCCATGGACACCCCTTGGAAACACCATATATTTT
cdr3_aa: CASSPWTPLGNTIYF

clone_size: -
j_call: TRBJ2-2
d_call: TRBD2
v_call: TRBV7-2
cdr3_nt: TGTGCCAGCAGCTTATCAGCGGGGGCTAACACCGGGGAGCTGTTTTTT
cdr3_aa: CASSLSAGANTGELFF

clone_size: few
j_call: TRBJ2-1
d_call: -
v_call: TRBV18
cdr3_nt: TGTGCCAGCTCACGATACCACGGGAGCTCCTACAATGAGCAGTTCTTC
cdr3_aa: CASSRYHGSSYNEQFF

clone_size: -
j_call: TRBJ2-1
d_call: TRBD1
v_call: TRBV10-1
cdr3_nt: TGCGCCAGCAGCTCCGGGACAGGGAATGAGCAGTTCTTC
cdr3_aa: CASSSGTGNEQFF

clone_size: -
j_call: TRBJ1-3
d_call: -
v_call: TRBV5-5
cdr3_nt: TGTGCCAGCTCGAGCCGGGGTGTAAACACCATATATTTT
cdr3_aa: CASSSRGVNTIYF

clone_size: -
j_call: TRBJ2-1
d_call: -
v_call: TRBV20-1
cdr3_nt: TGCAGTGCTAGTTCCGCCAGCGGAATCCACTACAATGAGCAGTTCTTC
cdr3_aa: CSASSASGIHYNEQFF

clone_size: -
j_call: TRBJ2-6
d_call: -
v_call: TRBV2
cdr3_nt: TGTGCCAGCAATACGTACGGGACACTCTCTGGGGCCAACGTCCTGACTTTC
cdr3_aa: CASNTYGTLSGANVLTF

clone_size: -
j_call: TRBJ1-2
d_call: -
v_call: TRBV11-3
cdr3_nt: TGTGCCAGCAGCCTCACCCCAGGGAACTATGGCTACACCTTC
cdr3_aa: CASSLTPGNYGYTF

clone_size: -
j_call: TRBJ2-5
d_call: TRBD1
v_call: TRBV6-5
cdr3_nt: TGTGCCAGCAGCCCGGGACAGCCCGGGGAGACCCAGTACTTC
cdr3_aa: CASSPGQPGETQYF

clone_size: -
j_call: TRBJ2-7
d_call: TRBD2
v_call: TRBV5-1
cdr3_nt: TGCGCCAGCAGCTTGGAGCTGGCGGGAGTGGGCGAGCAGTACTTC
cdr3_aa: CASSLELAGVGEQYF